This TCR beta chain was found in a study of T cell responses to AZD1222 COVID-19 vaccine. Produced via immunoSEQ multiplex PCR; TCRdb's table is partial and in-frame only. The sample carries around 160,000 clones, about 90% recorded once. CDR1 and CDR2 (germline): SGHTA, FQGNSA. V was shortened by 3 bases and J by 7 bases, with 10 bases between the two germline ends. The CDR3 length is 13 residues. The TCR was taken from an adult in good health. The V call is TRBV7-2, the J call TRBJ1-3; D is undetermined. The sample consisted of peripheral blood, taken on day 0 of AZD1222 vaccination. Here the CDR3 DNA reads TGTGCCAGCAGCTTGGACTTCGGGAACACCATATATTTT. As protein: CASSLDFGNTIYF. Full variable domain (missing parts from reference TRBV7-2 and TRBJ1-3): GAGVSQSPSNKVTEKGKDVELRCDPISGHTALYWYRQSLGQGLEFLIYFQGNSAPDKSGLPSDRFSAERTGGSVSTLTIQRTQQEDSAVYLCASSLDFGNTIYFGEGSWLTVV.